Following are 24 T cell receptor beta chains from one sample sequenced in a study of T-cell reconstitution after alpha-beta-depleted transplantation in children. Preparation of the TCRbeta library used unique molecular identifiers. MiXCR, applied by TCRdb to the PCR reads, yields one record per CDR3 protein. The sample carries about 300,000 distinct CDR3 sequences, over 7.5% recorded once. Study-wide results and limits: Most T-cell counts and diversity one year after the transplant came from T cells that were newly produced.

These TCRs' antigens remain unknown. This sample comprised peripheral blood, obtained 360 days after TCRalphabeta/CD19-depleted stem cell transplant. The receptor set was obtained from a female patient between 2 and 10 years old who had a stem cell transplant for Fanconi anemia, so the T cells may come from the graft donor.

The sample holds many counts of this clonotype. The rearrangement uses TRBV12-3 or TRBV12-4 and TRBJ1-1; no clear D. This CDR3 contains 12 residues. V lost 3 bases to trimming and J lost 8 bases, with 10 bases between them. This CDR3 is CASSLGPREAFF. CDR3 bases: TGTGCCAGCAGTTTGGGCCCAAGAGAAGCTTTCTTT.

This clonotype was counted between two and nine times. J is TRBJ2-1 and V is TRBV6-2 or TRBV6-3; D perhaps matches TRBD2 (5 bases). Germline CDR1 MNHEY, CDR2 SVGEGT. The CDR3 runs to 13 residues. Trimming removed 2 bases at V and 8 bases at J, with 10 bases between. For the CDR3, the DNA is TGTGCCAGCAGTTACAGCGGTGCCCATGAGCAGTTCTTC. Translation: CASSYSGAHEQFF.

This clonotype showed up many times. V usage is TRBV7-2 and J usage is TRBJ2-5, with 7 positions matching TRBD1. The CDR3 spans 15 residues. Per germline, CDR1 SGHTA and CDR2 FQGNSA. The ends lost 3 bases at V and 5 bases at J; junction bases unmatched: 9. The CDR3 sequence: CASSFQTGIRETQYF. For the CDR3, the DNA is TGTGCCAGCAGCTTCCAGACAGGGATTAGGGAGACCCAGTACTTC.

This clonotype has a count of ten or more. CDR3 region: CASSPPGGYNEQFF. CDR3 sequence (DNA): TGTGCCAGCTCACCACCGGGCGGGTACAATGAGCAGTTCTTC. V usage is TRBV18 and J usage is TRBJ2-1, with TRBD2 as a possible D gene (5 bases). Trimming took 0 bases from V and 4 from J, leaving 7 bases between them. CDR3 size: 14 residues. Germline CDR1 KGHSH, CDR2 LQKENI.

This clonotype was detected ten times or more. The chain joins TRBV12-3 or TRBV12-4 to TRBJ1-2; the match to TRBD1 covers 7 bases. The CDR3 is made up of 14 amino acids. V was pared by 7 bases and J by 4 bases, with 9 bases of the junction left unmatched. CDR3 sequence (DNA): TGTGCCAGCACCCCCGGGACAGTATCCTATGGCTACACCTTC. This sequence encodes CASTPGTVSYGYTF.

The gene calls are TRBV5-6 and TRBJ2-6, with a weak D call TRBD2 (6 bases). The V gene's germline CDR1 is SGHDT and CDR2 YYEEEE. V was clipped by 0 bases and J by 0 bases, with 13 bases between them. CDR3 length equals 18 residues. The CDR3 region is CASSLVVGDFSGANVLTF. The CDR3 nucleotides are TGTGCCAGCAGCTTGGTTGTAGGGGACTTCTCTGGGGCCAACGTCCTGACTTTC.

This clonotype was seen a few times. This chain uses TRBV7-6 with TRBJ2-1; 12 positions match TRBD2. After removal of 3 bases from V and 6 bases from J, the junction contained 12 bases not matched to a gene. The germline gives CDR1 SGHVS, CDR2 FNYEAQ. This CDR3 spans 18 amino acids. The CDR3 region has the DNA TGTGCCAGCAGCTTCGCAACTAGCGGGGGGTTGCGAGGCAATGAGCAGTTCTTC. Its translation is CASSFATSGGLRGNEQFF.

In this sample, this clonotype turned up a few times. This sequence joins TRBV27 and TRBJ2-2; a possible D gene is TRBD2 (7 bases). Germline V gene sequence: CDR1 MNHEY, CDR2 SMNVEV (reference sequence). V shed 6 bases and J shed 3 bases, with 14 bases lying between them. This CDR3 contains 15 residues. CDR3 amino acids: CASRGGVIYTGELFF. The CDR3 bases are TGTGCCAGCAGAGGGGGGGTCATATACACCGGGGAGCTGTTTTTT.

This clonotype was observed many times. The J gene is TRBJ2-1, the V gene TRBV24-1; perhaps TRBD2 as D (5 bases). CDR3 length: 16 residues. CDR1 KGHDR and CDR2 SFDVKD come from the germline V gene. V dropped 6 bases and J dropped 4 bases, with 18 bases sitting between them. The CDR3 coding sequence is TGTGCCACCAGTTCCCCCAGTCCAGCGGAATACAATGAGCAGTTCTTC. It is translated as CATSSPSPAEYNEQFF.

The table lists this clonotype with many counts. V usage is TRBV6-4 and J usage is TRBJ1-2; D possibly corresponds to TRBD1 (5 bases). Trimming took 2 bases from V and 4 from J, leaving 5 bases between them. This CDR3 contains 12 residues. Germline V gene sequence: CDR1 MRHNA, CDR2 SNTAGT. The CDR3: CASSDDSYGYTF. DNA of the CDR3: TGTGCCAGCAGTGACGACAGCTATGGCTACACCTTC.

J is TRBJ1-4 and V is TRBV28; tentative D call: TRBD1 (6 bases). CDR3 size: 14 residues. Germline assignment: CDR1 MDHEN and CDR2 SYDVKM. The V gene lost 4 bases and the J gene lost 6 bases, with 12 bases spanning the gap. The CDR3 spells CASSSGTRDEKLFF. The CDR3 DNA is TGTGCCAGCAGTTCCGGGACAAGAGATGAAAAACTGTTTTTT.

This clonotype was detected ten times or more. The genes are TRBV25-1 and TRBJ1-4, with 7 nucleotides matching TRBD1. V lost 8 bases and J lost 6; bases outside the gene matches: 9. The CDR3 is made up of 14 amino acids. Germline V CDR1 and CDR2: MGHDK, SYGVNS. CDR3 protein: CASGGPGTDEKLFF. In nucleotides, the CDR3 is TGTGCCAGCGGCGGCCCCGGGACAGATGAAAAACTGTTTTTT.

Many counts were recorded for this clonotype. The chain links TRBV10-3 to TRBJ2-7, with D tentatively TRBD1 or TRBD2 (5 bases each). Trimming removed 11 bases from V and 2 bases from J, with 13 bases in between. The germline CDR1 and CDR2 sequences are ENHRY and SYGVKD. The CDR3 length is 12 residues. Here the CDR3 reads CAATGTAYEQYF. The CDR3 DNA is TGTGCCGCCACGGGGACCGCCTACGAGCAGTACTTC.

This clonotype was seen repeatedly, ten times or more. The rearrangement uses TRBV12-3 or TRBV12-4 and TRBJ2-7, with TRBD2 identical over 7 bases. The CDR3 runs to 13 residues. V gave up 4 bases and J gave up 3 bases; unmatched junction bases: 3. CDR3 in amino acids: CASSWSGNYEQYF. DNA for the CDR3: TGTGCCAGCAGTTGGAGCGGGAACTACGAGCAGTACTTC.

The rearrangement uses TRBV20-1 and TRBJ1-2; 7 positions match TRBD1. The germline gives CDR1 DFQATT, CDR2 SNEGSKA (reference sequence). This CDR3 has 13 amino acids. The trim removed 0 bases at V and 8 bases at J, leaving 6 bases unmatched. The CDR3 coding sequence is TGCAGTGCTAGAGACGACAGGGCTCGAGGCTACACCTTC. It specifies CSARDDRARGYTF.

This clonotype was counted at least ten times. This chain joins TRBV29-1 and TRBJ1-2; TRBD1 matches 8 bases. V shed 6 bases, J shed 7 bases, and the junction held 4 bases outside the gene matches. The CDR3 consists of 11 residues. Germline assignment: CDR1 SQVTM and CDR2 ANQGSEA. The CDR3 region is CSVRTGLGYTF. The DNA for the CDR3 is TGCAGCGTCAGGACAGGGCTTGGCTACACCTTC.

The rearrangement links TRBV20-1 to TRBJ2-7; tentative D call: TRBD2 (5 bases). V lost 0 bases, J lost 0 bases, and 12 bases lay in between. Germline values: CDR1 DFQATT, CDR2 SNEGSKA (reference sequence). This CDR3 is 15 amino acids long. The CDR3 here is CSARDPGGDSYEQYF. The CDR3 DNA sequence: TGCAGTGCTAGAGATCCCGGAGGTGACTCCTACGAGCAGTACTTC.

This clonotype was observed many times. The chain has TRBV9 and TRBJ2-1, with TRBD2 as a possible D gene (6 bases). Trimming cost V 1 base and J 2 bases, with 16 bases left between them. This CDR3 is 17 amino acids long. Germline-derived CDR1 and CDR2 are SGDLS and YYNGEE. CDR3 region: CASSVRSAGSAYNEQFF. CDR3 in DNA: TGTGCCAGCAGCGTACGCTCGGCGGGGTCGGCCTACAATGAGCAGTTCTTC. The variable domain in full, with the rest retrieved from reference TRBV9 and TRBJ2-1, is DSGVTQTPKHLITATGQRVTLRCSPRSGDLSVYWYQQSLDQGLQFLIQYYNGEERAKGNILERFSAQQFPDLHSELNLSSLELGDSALYFCASSVRSAGSAYNEQFFGPGTRLTVL.

This clonotype was seen only a few times. CDR3: CASSPERGGHGELFF. In DNA form, the CDR3 reads TGTGCCAGCAGCCCCGAGCGGGGGGGCCACGGGGAGCTGTTTTTT. The V and J genes are TRBV7-3 and TRBJ2-2; TRBD2 matches 10 bases. Germline values: CDR1 SGHTA, CDR2 FQGTGA. The junction had 7 bases not matched to a gene; V was cut back by 5 bases and J by 7 bases. The CDR3 length is 15 residues. The full variable domain, completed using reference TRBV7-3 and TRBJ2-2, is GAGVSQTPSNKVTEKGKYVELRCDPISGHTALYWYRQSLGQGPEFLIYFQGTGAADDSGLPNDRFFAVRPEGSVSTLKIQRTERGDSAVYLCASSPERGGHGELFFGEGSRLTVL.

This clonotype was seen repeatedly, ten times or more. The chain links TRBV6-2 or TRBV6-3 to TRBJ1-1, with a tentative D call TRBD1 (6 bases). CDR1 is MNHEY, CDR2 SVGEGT, per germline. Trimming stripped 6 bases from V and 4 bases from J, with 12 bases between. CDR3 length: 13 residues. The CDR3 nucleotides read TGTGCCAGCAGACAGGGCTTTGGCACTGAAGCTTTCTTT. It specifies CASRQGFGTEAFF.

This clonotype was seen ten or more times. J is TRBJ2-1 and V is TRBV25-1; D is unresolved. The CDR3 totals 12 residues. Germline CDR1 and CDR2: MGHDK and SYGVNS. V lost 1 base to trimming and J lost 10 bases, with 8 bases between them. The chain's CDR3 is CASSESRTEQFF. CDR3 DNA sequence: TGTGCCAGCAGTGAATCGCGGACCGAGCAGTTCTTC.

This clonotype was detected only a few times. The chain links TRBV18 to TRBJ2-5; D may be TRBD1 (6 bases). The CDR3 sequence is 16 residues long. The V end was cut by 4 bases, the J end by 3 bases, with 18 bases between. Per the germline V gene, CDR1 is KGHSH and CDR2 is LQKENI. The CDR3 coding sequence is TGTGCCAGCTCACGCAAAGCCGGGACATCAGAAGAGACCCAGTACTTC. The encoded protein is CASSRKAGTSEETQYF.

This clonotype was seen a handful of times. This chain joins TRBV28 and TRBJ1-5; D not certain. Per germline, CDR1 MDHEN and CDR2 SYDVKM. The CDR3 loop spans 12 amino acids. Trimming took 5 bases from V and 6 from J, leaving 8 bases between them. The CDR3 bases are TGTGCCAGCAGTCTCCTCAGTCAGCCCCAGCATTTT. This translates into CASSLLSQPQHF.

This clonotype was observed many times. The V and J genes are TRBV11-3 and TRBJ2-3, with D perhaps matching TRBD2 (7 bases). Germline CDR1 is SGHNT and CDR2 is YENEEA. V lost 4 bases to trimming and J lost 2 bases, with 10 bases between them. CDR3 length: 14 amino acids. CDR3 in DNA: TGTGCCAGCAGCTCGCGGGGGCTCACAGATACGCAGTATTTT. Its translation is CASSSRGLTDTQYF.